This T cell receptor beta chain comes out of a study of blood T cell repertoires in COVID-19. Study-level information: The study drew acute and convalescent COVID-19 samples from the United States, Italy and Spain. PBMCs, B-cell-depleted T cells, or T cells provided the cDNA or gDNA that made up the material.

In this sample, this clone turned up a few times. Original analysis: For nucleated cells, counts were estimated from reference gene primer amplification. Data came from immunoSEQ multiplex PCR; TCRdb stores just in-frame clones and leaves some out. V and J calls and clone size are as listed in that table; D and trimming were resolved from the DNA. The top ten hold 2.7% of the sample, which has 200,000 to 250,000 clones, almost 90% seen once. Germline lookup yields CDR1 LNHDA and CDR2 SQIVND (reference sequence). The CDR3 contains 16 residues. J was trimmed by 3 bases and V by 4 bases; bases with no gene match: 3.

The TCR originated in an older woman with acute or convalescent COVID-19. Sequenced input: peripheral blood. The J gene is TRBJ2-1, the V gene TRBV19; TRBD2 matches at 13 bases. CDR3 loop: CASSTGLAGLYNEQFF. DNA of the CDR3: TGTGCCAGTAGTACGGGACTAGCGGGACTCTACAATGAGCAGTTCTTC.